This is a list of T cell receptor beta chains from one sample in a study of early T cells in non-severe SARS-CoV-2 infection. Each CDR3 protein is one row after TCRdb ran MiXCR on the 5' RACE reads. The table shows about 38,000 distinct CDR3 sequences, with roughly 4.4% occurring only once. Sequenced: whole blood. These receptor sequences come from an adult who was a healthcare worker with PCR-confirmed SARS-CoV-2 infection or an uninfected control (not recorded which). CDR3s include the opening cysteine and the closing phenylalanine or tryptophan. The D gene is left open where the match is weak. Clone size appears in some rows only: once, few, many, or a class for an expanded clone.

CDR3,DNA,V,size,D,J
CAWSVPGLGGYTF,TGTGCCTGGAGTGTACCGGGACTAGGTGGCTACACCTTC,TRBV30,many,NA,TRBJ1-2
CASSIKGGADNEQFF,TGTGCCAGTAGTATCAAGGGGGGGGCCGACAATGAGCAGTTCTTC,TRBV19,NA,NA,TRBJ2-1
CASSPSGAYNEQFF,TGTGCCAGCAGCCCTTCGGGAGCCTACAATGAGCAGTTCTTC,TRBV7-3,few,NA,TRBJ2-1
CASSQDQRSSVYGYTF,TGCGCCAGCAGCCAAGACCAACGGTCGTCAGTCTATGGCTACACCTTC,TRBV4-1,NA,NA,TRBJ1-2
CASSMRTGWQPQHF,TGTGCCAGTAGTATGCGGACAGGTTGGCAGCCCCAGCATTTT,TRBV19,many,TRBD1,TRBJ1-5
CSAISGATSSYNEQFF,TGCAGCGCAATTAGCGGGGCAACGAGCTCCTACAATGAGCAGTTCTTC,TRBV29-1,few,TRBD2,TRBJ2-1
CASTGGEGETQYF,TGTGCCAGCACGGGGGGCGAGGGAGAGACCCAGTACTTC,TRBV9,many,NA,TRBJ2-5
CATSDTAGSGTDTQYF,TGTGCCACCAGTGATACTGCAGGGTCGGGCACAGATACGCAGTATTTT,TRBV24-1,many,NA,TRBJ2-3
CASRRRDRNNSPLHF,TGTGCCAGCAGAAGACGGGACCGCAATAATTCACCCCTCCACTTT,TRBV6-6,many,NA,TRBJ1-6
CASSQDGAEAFF,TGTGCCAGCAGCCAGGACGGGGCTGAAGCTTTCTTT,TRBV4-2,many,NA,TRBJ1-1
CASSARGARTEAFF,TGTGCCAGCAGTGCTCGGGGCGCAAGGACTGAAGCTTTCTTT,TRBV25-1,many,NA,TRBJ1-1
CSVGDRARTGELFF,TGCAGCGTCGGAGATAGGGCAAGAACCGGGGAGCTGTTTTTT,TRBV29-1,NA,NA,TRBJ2-2
CASSPDLIQETQYF,TGTGCCAGTAGTCCAGACTTAATCCAAGAGACCCAGTACTTC,TRBV19,many,NA,TRBJ2-5
CASSELSGSLNEQFF,TGTGCCAGCAGTGAACTGAGCGGGAGCCTCAATGAGCAGTTCTTC,TRBV6-1,few,TRBD2,TRBJ2-1
CASSVSSGAPETQYF,TGTGCCAGCAGCGTCTCTAGCGGGGCCCCAGAGACCCAGTACTTC,TRBV9,NA,TRBD2,TRBJ2-5
CASSSRETQYF,TGTGCCAGCAGCTCGCGGGAAACGCAGTATTTT,TRBV3-1,NA,NA,TRBJ2-3
CASSLWTGGGNQPQHF,TGTGCCAGCAGCTTATGGACAGGTGGGGGCAATCAGCCCCAGCATTTT,TRBV7-2,NA,TRBD1,TRBJ1-5
CSVGSGSNTGELFF,TGCAGCGTTGGGAGCGGCTCGAACACCGGGGAGCTGTTTTTT,TRBV29-1,NA,NA,TRBJ2-2
CASSLKRSGSYGYTF,TGTGCCAGCAGCTTGAAGCGGTCAGGGAGCTATGGCTACACCTTC,TRBV7-9,many,NA,TRBJ1-2
CASSLAPATNEKLFF,TGCGCCAGCAGTTTAGCCCCGGCAACTAATGAAAAACTGTTTTTT,TRBV4-1,many,NA,TRBJ1-4
CASSLRRSSETQYF,TGTGCCAGCAGCTTAAGGAGATCCTCGGAGACCCAGTACTTC,TRBV7-6,many,NA,TRBJ2-5
CSAGTEDSYEQYF,TGCAGTGCCGGGACAGAAGACTCCTACGAGCAGTACTTC,TRBV20-1,many,TRBD1,TRBJ2-7
CASSSSTGAYEQYF,TGCGCCAGCAGCTCCTCCACGGGAGCCTACGAGCAGTACTTC,TRBV5-1,many,NA,TRBJ2-7
CASSSQYGQYF,TGTGCCAGCAGCTCTCAGTACGGGCAGTACTTC,TRBV7-9,few,NA,TRBJ2-7
CAISEDRTYGYTF,TGTGCCATCAGTGAGGACAGGACCTATGGCTACACCTTC,TRBV10-3,many,NA,TRBJ1-2
CASSPGTSGEGSQYF,TGTGCCAGCAGCCCAGGGACTAGCGGGGAAGGGTCGCAGTATTTT,TRBV7-6,few,TRBD2,TRBJ2-3
CASSQNRRNTEAFF,TGTGCCAGCTCTCAGAACAGGAGGAACACTGAAGCTTTCTTT,TRBV3-1,once,NA,TRBJ1-1
CSVEKGQGIVGYTF,TGCAGCGTTGAAAAAGGACAGGGGATTGTTGGCTACACCTTC,TRBV29-1,many,TRBD1,TRBJ1-2
CSVGWQTEAFF,TGCAGCGTTGGGTGGCAGACAGAAGCTTTCTTT,TRBV29-1,many,NA,TRBJ1-1
CASALFQGDDTNYGYTF,TGTGCTAGTGCCTTATTCCAGGGGGACGATACCAACTATGGCTACACCTTC,TRBV12-5,many,TRBD1,TRBJ1-2
CASSPLVNTEAFF,TGTGCCAGCTCACCTTTGGTTAACACTGAAGCTTTCTTT,TRBV18,few,NA,TRBJ1-1
CASSLDPTLGAFF,TGTGCCAGCAGTTTGGACCCGACACTCGGGGCTTTCTTT,TRBV28,NA,NA,TRBJ1-1
CASSPGQASSYNEQFF,TGCGCCAGCAGCCCCGGACAGGCCAGCTCCTACAATGAGCAGTTCTTC,TRBV4-1,many,TRBD1,TRBJ2-1
CASSLRRLRGPQEKLFF,TGTGCCAGCAGCTTGAGGCGGCTGAGGGGCCCCCAGGAAAAACTGTTTTTT,TRBV7-9,many,NA,TRBJ1-4
CASSSRTGGSYEQYF,TGTGCCAGCAGCTCACGGACAGGGGGGTCCTACGAGCAGTACTTC,TRBV7-2,many,TRBD1,TRBJ2-7
CASSANRGLTEAFF,TGTGCCAGCAGCGCAAACAGGGGGCTTACTGAAGCTTTCTTT,TRBV7-2,many,TRBD1,TRBJ1-1
CASSLSQGHTDTQYF,TGTGCCAGCAGTTTATCACAGGGCCACACAGATACGCAGTATTTT,TRBV7-9,many,NA,TRBJ2-3
CASSQIQGTGELFF,TGTGCCAGCAGCCAAATACAGGGAACCGGGGAGCTGTTTTTT,TRBV13,NA,NA,TRBJ2-2
CASSPSFSTSGGPNEQFF,TGTGCCAGCAGTCCCTCCTTCTCGACTAGCGGGGGCCCCAATGAGCAGTTCTTC,TRBV27,NA,TRBD2,TRBJ2-1
CAISPGHESEKLFF,TGTGCCATCAGCCCGGGCCACGAGAGTGAAAAACTGTTTTTT,TRBV10-3,many,NA,TRBJ1-4
CASTGDLPSPLHF,TGTGCCAGTACCGGGGACCTCCCATCACCCCTCCACTTT,TRBV7-9,many,NA,TRBJ1-6